The subject of this entry is one TCR beta chain. Original processing methods: The authors estimated nucleated cell counts from reference gene primer amplification. Produced via immunoSEQ multiplex PCR; TCRdb's table is partial and in-frame only. The V and J calls and clone size come from that table; D and trimming were worked out from the DNA. This table holds about 290,000 clones, 80% to 90% found once. This specimen comes from a study of blood T cell repertoires in COVID-19. Study-level background: Spain, Italy and the United States supplied samples that represented acute and convalescent COVID-19. PBMCs, B-cell-depleted T cells, or T cells were the source of the cDNA or gDNA that made up the material.

Per the germline V gene, CDR1 is SSHAT and CDR2 is FNYEAQ (reference sequence). The CDR3 loop spans 15 amino acids. J gave up 7 bases and V 5 bases, and 8 bases lay outside the gene matches. This sequence was found in a man aged 40-55 years with acute or convalescent COVID-19. The rearrangement links TRBV7-7 to TRBJ1-5; 10 positions match TRBD1. Sample: peripheral blood. CDR3: CASSARQGANQPQHF. DNA of the CDR3: TGTGCCAGCAGCGCAAGACAGGGGGCCAACCAGCCCCAGCATTTT. Filled out from reference TRBV7-7 and TRBJ1-5, the complete variable domain reads GAGVSQSPRYKVTKRGQDVTLRCDPISSHATLYWYQQALGQGPEFLTYFNYEAQPDKSGLPSDRFSAERPEGSISTLTIQRTEQRDSAMYRCASSARQGANQPQHFGDGTRLSIL.